The clone carrying this TCR beta chain was seen a handful of times. Its cognate antigen is unknown. This sample stems from a study of post-analysis software for immune sequencing data. Study-level information: As for disease course, relapsing-remitting, secondary progressive and progressive-relapsing multiple sclerosis were all included. Notes on the study in general: There were several TRBV segments more frequent in patients than controls, and TRBV5-6, TRBV5-1 and TRBV20-1 were among them.

Every TCR beta cDNA library bore unique molecular identifiers. Input amounts of roughly 0.9 to 10 million T cells were used. These gave about 500,000 cDNA molecules, so each molecule approximated one T cell. MiXCR was run by TCRdb on the PCR reads, yielding one entry per CDR3 protein. The data show about 460,000 distinct CDR3 sequences, with around 40% seen just once and roughly an eighth held by the top ten. This CDR3 spans 18 amino acids. CDR1 SGHRS and CDR2 YFSETQ come from the germline V gene. Material for sequencing was blood. The origin of this receptor is a girl between 5 and 17 years old with multiple sclerosis. The rearrangement uses TRBV5-1 and TRBJ2-3; 12 bases agree with TRBD2. CDR3: CASGPISTSGSHTDTQYF. The CDR3 DNA reads TGCGCTAGCGGACCTATTTCGACTAGCGGGAGTCATACAGATACGCAGTATTTT.